A single sample gave rise to the 32 T cell receptor beta chains below, sequenced in a study of T-cell memory formation after mild COVID-19. MiXCR was run by TCRdb on the 5' RACE reads, yielding one entry per CDR3 protein. The sample records about 140,000 distinct CDR3 sequences, more than 13% being singletons. Sample: PBMCs or a T cell subset sorted from them (not recorded which). These receptors all stem from an adult woman who had mild COVID-19 (a few samples of this study predate the infection). Cell type and time point are not known.

The chain links TRBV6-5 to TRBJ2-7; 7 positions agree with TRBD1. The V gene end was trimmed by 6 bases and the J gene end by 0 bases; junction bases not matched to a gene: 5. The V gene's germline CDR1 is MNHEY and CDR2 SVGAGI. The length of the CDR3 is 14 residues. The CDR3 here is CASSDRENSYEQYF. The DNA of the CDR3 is TGTGCCAGCAGCGACAGGGAAAACTCCTACGAGCAGTACTTC.

This clonotype has just a few counts. The CDR3 here is CASSQSLQGAEAFF. DNA of the CDR3: TGTGCCAGCAGCCAATCTCTGCAGGGGGCTGAAGCTTTCTTT. This sequence joins TRBV16 and TRBJ1-1, with TRBD1 identical over 7 bases. The ends lost 0 bases at V and 6 bases at J; junction bases unmatched: 4. This CDR3 has 14 residues. Germline assignment: CDR1 KGHSY and CDR2 FQNENV.

This clonotype was seen more than once but under ten times. The V call is TRBV12-3 or TRBV12-4, the J call TRBJ1-2; D uncertain. There are 16 residues in the CDR3. Trimming stripped 3 bases from V and 1 base from J, with 15 bases between. CDR3 protein: CASSLAPGKLNYGYTF. The CDR3 bases are TGTGCCAGCAGTTTGGCTCCCGGGAAACTTAACTATGGCTACACCTTC.

This clonotype showed up just a few times. The J gene is TRBJ2-7, the V gene TRBV27, with D possibly TRBD2 on 5 matching bases. CDR3 length: 15 amino acids. CDR1 is MNHEY and CDR2 is SMNVEV in the germline V gene (reference sequence). The germline V and J ends were trimmed by 2 bases and 4 bases, with 15 bases remaining between them. This CDR3 is CASSLAGGGYYEQYF. CDR3 nucleotides: TGTGCCAGCAGTTTAGCGGGTGGAGGTTATTACGAGCAGTACTTC.

This chain connects TRBV27 to TRBJ1-5, with D hard to call. This CDR3 region has 13 residues. Per germline, CDR1 MNHEY and CDR2 SMNVEV (reference sequence). Trimming stripped 5 bases from V and 4 bases from J, with 9 bases between. CDR3 sequence (DNA): TGTGCCAGCAGTGAGAGTAGGAATCAGCCCCAGCATTTT. Translated, it gives CASSESRNQPQHF.

This chain joins TRBV24-1 and TRBJ2-3; TRBD1 agrees at 9 bases. The V segment lost 9 bases and the J segment 5 bases; nucleotides outside the gene matches: 11. The length of the CDR3 is 15 residues. The germline gives CDR1 KGHDR, CDR2 SFDVKD. CDR3 loop: CATGPQGARGDTQYF. In DNA, the CDR3 is TGTGCCACCGGACCACAGGGGGCGCGAGGAGATACGCAGTATTTT.

The chain has TRBV2 and TRBJ2-1, with 9 bases identical to TRBD1. Looked up from germline, CDR1 is SNHLY and CDR2 is FYNNEI. The CDR3 totals 16 residues. Germline trimming cut 4 bases from V and 3 bases from J; bases unmatched to any gene: 7. CDR3 amino acids: CASSGRTGVIYNEQFF. In DNA form, the CDR3 reads TGTGCCAGCAGTGGACGGACAGGGGTCATCTACAATGAGCAGTTCTTC.

This clonotype came up many times. The chain employs TRBV12-3 or TRBV12-4 and TRBJ1-1, with D unclear. With 2 bases removed from V and 3 bases from J, the gap between germline ends came to 7 bases. The CDR3 runs 13 residues. CDR3 protein: CASSLTDYTEAFF. CDR3 bases: TGTGCCAGCAGTTTAACCGATTACACTGAAGCTTTCTTT.

This clonotype was recorded a few times. The CDR3 loop is CASSLDQGKNIQYF. CDR3 nucleotide sequence: TGTGCCAGCAGTTTGGACCAAGGGAAAAACATTCAGTACTTC. The J gene is TRBJ2-4, the V gene TRBV12-3 or TRBV12-4, with D unresolved. The CDR3 consists of 14 residues. V dropped 3 bases and J dropped 4 bases, with 10 bases sitting between them.

This clonotype was counted between two and nine times. Written as DNA, the CDR3 is TGCGCCAGCAGCCAAACAGGGGGAGGCAATCAGCCCCAGCATTTT. As protein: CASSQTGGGNQPQHF. This chain joins TRBV4-1 and TRBJ1-5, with 8 nucleotides matching TRBD1. Germline V gives CDR1 MGHRA, CDR2 YSYEKL. The CDR3 runs 15 residues. The V gene end was trimmed by 2 bases and the J gene end by 2 bases; junction bases not matched to a gene: 2.

The rearrangement joins TRBV11-2 to TRBJ2-1; the match to TRBD2 covers 10 bases. V lost 0 bases to trimming and J lost 4 bases; unmatched junction nucleotides: 3. The germline V gene encodes CDR1 SGHAT and CDR2 FQNNGV. This CDR3 region has 16 residues. CDR3 sequence reads: CASSLDQLAGYNEQFF. CDR3 coding DNA: TGTGCCAGCAGCTTAGATCAACTAGCGGGGTACAATGAGCAGTTCTTC.

There are a few counts of this clonotype. This chain connects TRBV20-1 to TRBJ2-2; perhaps TRBD1 as D (6 bases). The V end was cut by 2 bases, the J end by 0 bases, with 13 bases between. This CDR3 has 16 residues. The germline CDR1 and CDR2 sequences are DFQATT and SNEGSKA (reference sequence). CDR3 residues: CSARRTGTTNTGELFF. The CDR3 DNA reads as TGCAGTGCTAGACGAACCGGGACAACGAACACCGGGGAGCTGTTTTTT.

The chain uses TRBV21-1 and TRBJ2-3; the DNA was not compared with TRBD1, the D call given in the table. TRBV21-1 is designated a pseudogene. The length of the CDR3 is 15 residues. The chain's CDR3 is CASTPGRKGTDTQYF. Here the CDR3 DNA reads TGTGCCAGCACTCCGGGCCGCAAGGGCACAGATACGCAGTATTTT.

This clonotype was found many times. The rearrangement links TRBV5-5 to TRBJ2-5; 9 bases align to TRBD1. CDR3 size: 17 residues. The germline gives CDR1 SGHKS, CDR2 YYEKEE (reference sequence). V dropped 0 bases and J dropped 2; count of bases not matched to a gene: 8. CDR3 region: CASSLGPGTGFQETQYF. DNA for the CDR3: TGTGCCAGCAGCTTGGGGCCCGGGACAGGGTTTCAAGAGACCCAGTACTTC.

A few counts support this clonotype. V gene TRBV4-1 combines with J gene TRBJ2-2, with D unclear. Deletions cut 0 bases from V and 6 bases from J, with 14 bases between. Germline lookup yields CDR1 MGHRA and CDR2 YSYEKL. There are 16 residues in the CDR3. The CDR3 bases are TGCGCCAGCAGCCAAGATAGAGTTTCGGCGGCCGGGGAGCTGTTTTTT. This encodes CASSQDRVSAAGELFF.

This clonotype was recorded many times. The rearrangement links TRBV5-8 to TRBJ2-2; D remains ambiguous. There are 15 residues in the CDR3. From germline, CDR1 is SGHTS and CDR2 YDEGEE. V dropped 0 bases and J dropped 4 bases, with 10 bases sitting between them. In nucleotides, the CDR3 is TGTGCCAGCAGCTTGGACTCGAACCCCACCGGGGAGCTGTTTTTT. Translation gives CASSLDSNPTGELFF.

This chain joins TRBV30 and TRBJ1-3; 10 nucleotides align to TRBD1. This CDR3 region has 15 residues. Germline trimming cut 4 bases from V and 4 bases from J; bases unmatched to any gene: 7. Germline CDR1 is GTSNPN and CDR2 is SVGIG (reference sequence). The CDR3 region has the DNA TGTGCCTGGACTTCGGGACAGGGGAAGGGAAACACCATATATTTT. Translated: CAWTSGQGKGNTIYF.

There are a few counts of this clonotype. The chain is built from TRBV4-1 and TRBJ2-3; no firm D call. V was shortened by 1 base and J by 8 bases, with 10 bases between the two germline ends. CDR1 and CDR2 (germline): MGHRA, YSYEKL. The CDR3 is made up of 13 amino acids. CDR3 DNA sequence: TGCGCCAGCAGCCAAGCGTACTTAAGTACGCAGTATTTT. It codes for CASSQAYLSTQYF.

The chain combines TRBV5-6 with TRBJ2-7; 10 positions agree with TRBD1. V lost 0 bases and J lost 3; bases outside the gene matches: 6. Germline CDR1 SGHDT, CDR2 YYEEEE. This CDR3 is built from 16 residues. CDR3 protein: CASSLGGTGAYYEQYF. DNA of the CDR3: TGTGCCAGCAGCTTGGGCGGGACAGGGGCATACTACGAGCAGTACTTC.

There are a few counts of this clonotype. The V call is TRBV6-5, the J call TRBJ2-5; tentative D call: TRBD2 (7 bases). With 5 bases removed from V and 4 bases from J, the gap between germline ends came to 14 bases. Looked up from germline, CDR1 is MNHEY and CDR2 is SVGAGI. The CDR3 is 14 residues long. The CDR3 is CASSQSRGGETQYF. Here the CDR3 DNA reads TGTGCCAGCAGTCAATCAAGGGGGGGAGAGACCCAGTACTTC.

The chain links TRBV11-2 to TRBJ2-5; 8 bases are a match to TRBD2. V dropped 2 bases and J dropped 4; count of bases not matched to a gene: 6. The CDR3 has 15 amino acids. Germline CDR1 is SGHAT and CDR2 is FQNNGV. CDR3 amino acids: CASSLLQRGPETQYF. CDR3 coding DNA: TGTGCCAGCAGCTTACTCCAGCGGGGGCCAGAGACCCAGTACTTC.

The rearrangement links TRBV6-5 to TRBJ2-7; a weak D match, TRBD1 (5 bases). The germline V gene has CDR1 MNHEY and CDR2 SVGAGI. The length of the CDR3 is 14 residues. V was pared by 0 bases and J by 4 bases, with 10 bases between. CDR3 sequence: CASSYSQGSYEQYF. The DNA for the CDR3 is TGTGCCAGCAGTTACTCCCAGGGTTCATACGAGCAGTACTTC.

This clonotype turned up a few times. V and J are TRBV12-3 or TRBV12-4 and TRBJ2-4, with no clear D. There are 14 residues in the CDR3. Between the trimmed V and J ends, which lost 6 bases and 0 bases, there was a span of 9 bases. CDR3 residues: CASSPQIAKNIQYF. The CDR3 DNA follows: TGTGCCAGCAGCCCTCAGATAGCCAAAAACATTCAGTACTTC.

This clonotype was detected only a few times. V and J are TRBV6-5 and TRBJ2-1; no clear D gene. The CDR3 extends over 21 amino acids. V dropped 1 base and J dropped 9 bases, with 34 bases sitting between them. Germline CDR1 and CDR2: MNHEY and SVGAGI. CDR3 DNA: TGTGCCAGCAGTTACTTTGCATCGGCGGATACAATGAATCATCAACAAATTGAGCAGTTCTTC. Its protein product is CASSYFASADTMNHQQIEQFF.

The sample holds a few counts of this clonotype. This chain joins TRBV20-1 and TRBJ2-1, with a tentative D call TRBD2 (6 bases). CDR1 DFQATT and CDR2 SNEGSKA come from the germline V gene (reference sequence). V was shortened by 2 bases and J by 7 bases, with 15 bases between the two germline ends. The CDR3 is made up of 14 amino acids. CDR3 residues: CSARPGTAINEQFF. In DNA form, the CDR3 reads TGCAGTGCTAGACCCGGGACTGCAATAAATGAGCAGTTCTTC.

A few counts support this clonotype. The J gene is TRBJ1-1, the V gene TRBV7-9, with D possibly TRBD1 on 5 matching bases. The germline gives CDR1 SEHNR, CDR2 FQNEAQ (reference sequence). Trimming pared 4 bases from V and 4 bases from J, leaving 13 bases between. The CDR3 sequence is 14 residues long. CDR3 nucleotides: TGTGCCAGCAGCTCCGGGCCTGGGGGCACTGAAGCTTTCTTT. Its protein product is CASSSGPGGTEAFF.

This clonotype showed up just a few times. The V call is TRBV2, the J call TRBJ2-7; 8 bases are shared with TRBD2. This CDR3 comprises 17 residues. CDR1 and CDR2 (germline): SNHLY, FYNNEI. Trimming cost V 2 bases and J 2 bases; bases outside gene matches: 11. In nucleotides, the CDR3 is TGTGCCAGCAGTGAACCCCTCTTGAGCGGGGGTCCCTACGAGCAGTACTTC. It encodes CASSEPLLSGGPYEQYF.

This chain connects TRBV20-1 to TRBJ1-1, with 7 positions matching TRBD1. V was pared by 4 bases and J by 5 bases, with 10 bases of the junction left unmatched. From germline, CDR1 is DFQATT and CDR2 SNEGSKA (reference sequence). CDR3 length: 14 residues. CDR3: CSAIPPGTVTEAFF. The CDR3 nucleotides read TGCAGTGCTATTCCGCCGGGGACAGTAACTGAAGCTTTCTTT.

The J gene is TRBJ2-1, the V gene TRBV27; 8 bases agree with TRBD2. The CDR3 has 16 residues. The junction had 6 bases not matched to a gene; V was cut back by 1 base and J by 4 bases. Germline CDR1 reads MNHEY; CDR2 reads SMNVEV (reference sequence). CDR3 in amino acids: CASSLWGSGGYNEQFF. The CDR3 DNA follows: TGTGCCAGCAGTTTATGGGGGAGCGGGGGATACAATGAGCAGTTCTTC.

This rearrangement joins TRBV7-8 to TRBJ2-1; weak D call: TRBD1 (6 bases). The CDR3 runs to 15 residues. With 1 base removed from V and 3 bases from J, the gap between germline ends came to 10 bases. The germline gives CDR1 SGHVS, CDR2 FQNEAQ. CDR3 sequence reads: CASSLVQGRYNEQFF. The CDR3 DNA is TGTGCCAGCAGCTTAGTACAGGGTCGCTACAATGAGCAGTTCTTC.

This clonotype was seen only a few times. The chain uses TRBV20-1 and TRBJ2-5, with 10 bases matching TRBD2. This CDR3 has 16 amino acids. Germline values: CDR1 DFQATT, CDR2 SNEGSKA (reference sequence). J was trimmed by 6 bases and V by 5 bases; bases with no gene match: 15. CDR3 nucleotide sequence: TGCAGTGCTCGTGCGGGAGGAGCGGGGGGGTGGAAGACCCAGTACTTC. Translating gives CSARAGGAGGWKTQYF.

This clonotype was detected a few times. This chain joins TRBV11-3 and TRBJ2-1; tentative D call: TRBD1 (6 bases). V gave up 5 bases and J gave up 0 bases, with 11 bases separating them. The CDR3 is made up of 15 amino acids. CDR1 is SGHNT, CDR2 YENEEA, per germline. CDR3 in amino acids: CASSRRQDSYNEQFF. Written as DNA, the CDR3 is TGTGCCAGCAGCCGTCGACAGGACTCCTACAATGAGCAGTTCTTC.